This section outlines one T cell receptor beta chain sequence together with its context. The target of this receptor is not known. No clone much larger than this one lies a single base away; base qualities are absent. This entry comes from a study of T cell responses to AZD1222 COVID-19 vaccine (dated by TCRdb to the early 2020s). Some background on the complete study: TCR sequencing covered 230 to 250 trial participants: some 210 given two doses of AZD1222 and approximately 25 given two doses of MenACWY control vaccine. Trial participants were enrolled by age into subgroups of 18-55, 56-69 and 70-plus years, and roughly 150, 30 and 60 TCR-sequenced participants, respectively, were included in these subgroups.

CDR1 is given as MDHEN and CDR2 as SYDVKM, both from the germline V gene. The CDR3 starts with the cysteine, ends with the phenylalanine, and has 15 residues. The CDR3 DNA has 45 bases and is translated from base 1. V trim: 2 bases; J trim: 6 bases; unmatched bases: 9. Results the study describes overall, beyond this receptor: Because no day 14 peak-response samples were available, repertoires were characterized only after the peak T cell response. Only six AZD1222 recipients were SARS-CoV-2 seropositive at baseline, limiting conclusions about previously exposed vaccinees. Reportedly, almost half of the unique spike-specific TCRs recognized epitopes lying outside the regions that are mutated in the B.1.351 and B.1.1.7 variants. Participants were mostly white British and included more females than males, and it was suggested by the authors that clonal diversity may have been underestimated. In the small 56-69-year group, the increase in depth fell short of significance, most likely because of low power. After two AZD1222 doses, spike-specific TCR breadth and depth were significantly higher than at day 0 and than in MenACWY recipients. CD4 TCRs associated with the vaccine covered the entire spike protein, and the dominant responses were in regions 160-218 and 743-854.

The CDR3 regions of human TCRbeta chains were analyzed by immunosequencing. The study's own analysis went as follows. Repertoire TCRs were matched against a reference library of SARS-CoV-2-specific TCRs generated with the MIRA antigen-specificity platform. Breadth was defined as the fraction of unique TCRs that were SARS-CoV-2-associated, and depth was defined as the fraction of total T cells that were SARS-CoV-2-associated. Using the MIRA data, each spike-specific TCR was mapped to the spike region that the TCR reacts to and placed in a CD4 or CD8 class. Log10-transformed breadth and depth values were compared by one-way ANOVA with Sidak's multiple comparisons tests. The immuneACCESS repertoire file appears here via TCRdb, limited to in-frame rearrangements. These files lack a portion of the clones; in checked studies, under half of the deficit traces to unresolved V genes, and the cause of the others is not known. V, J and clone size are those of that table, while D and trimming were read from the DNA. The sample table records approximately 220,000 clones; 90% to 95% of these occur just once. The ten largest clonotypes hold roughly 1% of the sample.

The meaning of the sample's time point label: baseline before first vaccination. Per the publication, the treatment or condition label means: meningococcal conjugate vaccine given as trial control. Samples from vaccinated people were obtained from the UK trials COV001 and COV002, which included a single-blind randomized controlled phase 2/3 trial of AZD1222 (ChAdOx1 nCoV-19) in healthy adults. For TCRbeta chain sequencing, PBMC samples from trial participants were taken at day 0 and at day 28 after the second dose. Here the sequenced sample was peripheral blood, taken on day 0 of MenACWY control vaccination. This TCR was sampled from an adult in good health. The V and J genes are TRBV28 and TRBJ1-1; TRBD1 matches 7 bases in the middle. Read as DNA, the sequence is TGTGCCAGCAGTTTAGCGACAGGGATTAGGCCTGAAGCTTTCTTT. The encoded protein is CASSLATGIRPEAFF.